One TCR beta chain is described in this entry. Clones were read by immunoSEQ multiplex PCR, and TCRdb kept only the in-frame ones, dropping some. The sample includes roughly 240,000 clones, roughly 82% of them seen just once. This specimen belongs to a study of blood T cell repertoires in COVID-19. Germline loops: CDR1 SGHDN, CDR2 FVKESK. After removal of 1 base from V and 6 bases from J, the junction contained 9 bases not matched to a gene. The CDR3 is 16 residues long. Enrolment of Seattle patients took place during active infection, and they were followed longitudinally. The TCR comes from a woman of 80 years or more with COVID-19, enrolled during active disease. This sequence joins TRBV14 and TRBJ2-1, with 7 bases matching TRBD1. The sequencing sample was made of peripheral blood. As DNA, the CDR3 is TGTGCCAGCAGCCAAGGTTCAGGGGGTTTAAGCAATGAGCAGTTCTTC. This encodes CASSQGSGGLSNEQFF.